The 11 T cell receptor beta chains given below trace back to one sample, sequenced in a study of regulatory T cells in long-lasting Graves disease (dated by TCRdb to about 2021). The sample's time point, from its label and the paper: newly diagnosed GD, antithyroid drugs for less than 3 months. RNA was extracted from PBMCs in TRIzol for both TCR sequencing and RNA sequencing. Libraries were made using multiplex PCR. The instrument was an Illumina HiSeq 4000. TCR beta libraries were built with iRepertoire HTBI primers and Arm-PCR amplification of CDR3 regions. The raw public data were reprocessed by TCRdb itself: fastp quality trimming at Q25, MiXCR clonotype calling, in-frame beta chains only. For every CDR3 protein sequence, its rows merge into one entry that carries the most common genes and DNA. The sample has a few hundred thousand distinct CDR3 sequences on record, 20% to 25% of them singletons. The ten largest clones add up to about 15% of the sample.

Specimen: peripheral blood mononuclear cells (PBMCs), collected at new diagnosis, from a patient treated with antithyroid drugs. These receptor sequences come from a female donor with Graves disease.

This clonotype was counted at least ten times. The V and J genes are TRBV4-2 and TRBJ2-3; D ambiguous. The CDR3 totals 14 residues. Germline CDR1 is LGHNA and CDR2 is YNFKEQ. The V gene lost 4 bases and the J gene lost 0 bases, with 8 bases spanning the gap. CDR3 in DNA: TGTGCCAGCAGCCCCTACGCTAGCACAGATACGCAGTATTTT. Its translation is CASSPYASTDTQYF.

The sample holds many counts of this clonotype. This chain uses TRBV5-1 with TRBJ1-1; 8 nucleotides agree with TRBD1. Trimming took 4 bases from V and 5 from J; bases not matched to a gene: 13. Germline assignment: CDR1 SGHRS and CDR2 YFSETQ. The CDR3 spans 16 residues. For the CDR3, the DNA is TGCGCCAGCAGCACGGGGGACAGGCCCCGGGGTACTGAAGCTTTCTTT. This translates into CASSTGDRPRGTEAFF. Drawing the rest from reference TRBV5-1 and TRBJ1-1, the complete variable domain is KAGVTQTPRYLIKTRGQQVTLSCSPISGHRSVSWYQQTPGQGLQFLFEYFSETQRNKGNFPGRFSGRQFSNSRSEMNVSTLELGDSALYLCASSTGDRPRGTEAFFGQGTRLTVV.

This clonotype was seen a few times. The gene calls are TRBV7-2 and TRBJ2-4; no firm D call. Germline CDR1 SGHTA, CDR2 FQGNSA. CDR3 length: 16 amino acids. Trimming left V 5 bases short and J 3 bases short, with 17 bases between. The CDR3 reads CASSPPTQWGKNIQYF. CDR3 nucleotide sequence: TGTGCCAGCAGCCCGCCGACCCAATGGGGCAAAAACATTCAGTACTTC.

This clonotype was recorded at least ten times. The rearrangement uses TRBV6-1 and TRBJ2-2; TRBD2 might be the D (7 bases). Trimming took 8 bases from V and 1 from J, leaving 17 bases between them. The germline V gene has CDR1 MNHNS and CDR2 SASEGT. The CDR3 consists of 16 residues. The CDR3 DNA sequence: TGTGCCAGCGTCAGAGAGGGAGGGGGGAACACCGGGGAGCTGTTTTTT. Amino acids: CASVREGGGNTGELFF.

This clonotype was seen a handful of times. The chain joins TRBV6-5 to TRBJ2-4; the D is unclear. The CDR3 is made up of 15 amino acids. CDR1 MNHEY and CDR2 SVGAGI come from the germline V gene. Trimming cost V 0 bases and J 4 bases, with 10 bases left between them. Here the CDR3 DNA reads TGTGCCAGCAGTTACTCCGTCTCCTCTAAAAACATTCAGTACTTC. Protein: CASSYSVSSKNIQYF.

A note on this clonotype: A much bigger clone sits one base away, suggesting this may be a read error. CDR3 in DNA: TGTGTCAGCGGCCCGTTTATAGCGGGAGCTCATTCATACGAGCAGTACTTC. Translating it yields CVSGPFIAGAHSYEQYF. V usage is TRBV6-1 and J usage is TRBJ2-7, with 9 bases that match TRBD2. Germline-derived CDR1 and CDR2 are MNHNS and SASEGT. The CDR3 covers 17 residues.

This chain uses TRBV6-7 with TRBJ1-1, with TRBD1 identical over 7 bases. TRBV6-7 carries the ORF label, with uncertain function. The CDR3 loop spans 13 amino acids. V lost 6 bases, J lost 4 bases, and 5 bases stayed unmatched. The CDR3 loop is CASSRGGCTEAFF. The CDR3, as DNA: TGTGCCAGCAGCCGAGGGGGCTGCACTGAAGCTTTCTTT.

This clonotype was counted ten times or more. J is TRBJ2-3 and V is TRBV11-2; 12 nucleotides agree with TRBD2. Germline CDR1 and CDR2: SGHAT and FQNNGV. The CDR3 extends over 18 amino acids. The V segment lost 5 bases and the J segment 2 bases; nucleotides outside the gene matches: 11. The CDR3 loop reads CASSARPGTSGYTDTQYF. The CDR3, as DNA: TGTGCCAGCAGCGCCCGACCCGGGACTAGCGGGTACACAGATACGCAGTATTTT.

This clonotype was recorded at least ten times. This chain uses TRBV27 with TRBJ2-7; no firm D call. From germline, CDR1 is MNHEY and CDR2 SMNVEV (reference sequence). The CDR3 contains 14 residues. V was trimmed by 6 bases and J by 2 bases, leaving 14 bases between them. CDR3: CASSPRYRTYEQYF. CDR3 sequence (DNA): TGTGCCAGCAGCCCGAGGTACAGAACCTACGAGCAGTACTTC.

This clonotype was recorded a few times. The chain employs TRBV19 and TRBJ2-7; 9 positions agree with TRBD2. With V trimmed by 6 bases and J by 7 bases, 13 bases remained unmatched. The CDR3 covers 15 residues. The germline V gene encodes CDR1 LNHDA and CDR2 SQIVND (reference sequence). DNA of the CDR3: TGTGCCAGTAGCCCTACTGCGGGAGGGCTTCGGGAGCAGTACTTC. It encodes CASSPTAGGLREQYF.

The sample holds many counts of this clonotype. The chain couples TRBV18 to TRBJ1-1, with TRBD1 as a possible D gene (5 bases). The germline V gene encodes CDR1 KGHSH and CDR2 LQKENI. With 6 bases removed from V and 6 bases from J, the gap between germline ends came to 14 bases. This CDR3 has 13 residues. The CDR3 DNA follows: TGTGCCAGCTCTGAGTGGGGGAGCGCTGAAGCTTTCTTT. The encoded protein is CASSEWGSAEAFF.